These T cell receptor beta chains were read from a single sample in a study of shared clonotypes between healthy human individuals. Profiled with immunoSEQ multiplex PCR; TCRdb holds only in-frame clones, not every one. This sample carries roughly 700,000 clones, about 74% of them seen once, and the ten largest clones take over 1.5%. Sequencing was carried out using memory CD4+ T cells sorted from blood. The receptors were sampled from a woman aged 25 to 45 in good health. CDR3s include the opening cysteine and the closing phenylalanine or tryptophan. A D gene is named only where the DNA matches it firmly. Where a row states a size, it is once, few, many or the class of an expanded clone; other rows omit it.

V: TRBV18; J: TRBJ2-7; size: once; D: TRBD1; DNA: TGTGCCAGCTCACCACAGGAGACAGGGGGGCCCTACGAGCAGTACTTC; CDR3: CASSPQETGGPYEQYF
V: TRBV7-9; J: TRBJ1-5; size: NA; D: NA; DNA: TGTGCCAGCAGCCCACCCGGCGGATCTAGCAATCAGCCCCAGCATTTT; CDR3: CASSPPGGSSNQPQHF
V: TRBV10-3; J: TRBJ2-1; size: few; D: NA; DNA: TGTGCCATCAGTGAGTCTGCGGGACATCTGGGCTACAATGAGCAGTTCTTC; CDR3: CAISESAGHLGYNEQFF
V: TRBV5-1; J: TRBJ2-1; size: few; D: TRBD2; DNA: TGCGCCAGCAGCTTGTCAACTAGCGGGTACAATGAGCAGTTCTTC; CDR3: CASSLSTSGYNEQFF
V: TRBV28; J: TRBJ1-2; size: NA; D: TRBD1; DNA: TGTGCCAGCAGTTTACCCACTGGGACAGGGAGAGGCTACACCTTC; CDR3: CASSLPTGTGRGYTF
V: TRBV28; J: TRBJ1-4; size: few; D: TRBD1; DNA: TGTGCCAGCAGTCCGGGACAGGGAGCCAGGAGATCCTTCTTGTTTTTT; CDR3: CASSPGQGARRSFLFF
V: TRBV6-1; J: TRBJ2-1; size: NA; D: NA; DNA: TGTGCCAGCAGCCCGGGCGACCCCTCCTACAATGAGCAGTTCTTC; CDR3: CASSPGDPSYNEQFF
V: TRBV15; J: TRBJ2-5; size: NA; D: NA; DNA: TGTGCCACCAGCATAACAGGGAGGGAGACCCAGTACTTC; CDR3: CATSITGRETQYF
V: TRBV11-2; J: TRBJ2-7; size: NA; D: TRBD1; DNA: TGTGCCAGCAGGGCACCGGGACAGGGAAGCACCTACGAGCAGTACTTC; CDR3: CASRAPGQGSTYEQYF
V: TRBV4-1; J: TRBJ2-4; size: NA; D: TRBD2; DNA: TGCGCCAGCAGCCACCGACTAGCGGGAGGGCCATTGAACATTCAGTACTTC; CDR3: CASSHRLAGGPLNIQYF
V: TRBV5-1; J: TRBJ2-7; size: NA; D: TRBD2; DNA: TGCGCCAGCAGTCCTAGCGGGAGTTCTGGCTCCTACGAGCAGTACTTC; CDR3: CASSPSGSSGSYEQYF
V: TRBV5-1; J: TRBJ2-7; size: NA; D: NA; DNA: TGCGCCAGCAGCTTGGCCGTGGGGTCCCACGAGCAGTACTTC; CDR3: CASSLAVGSHEQYF
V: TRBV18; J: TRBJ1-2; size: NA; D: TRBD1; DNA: TGTGCCAGCTCACCGCCCGACAGGGAATATGGCTACACCTTC; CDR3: CASSPPDREYGYTF
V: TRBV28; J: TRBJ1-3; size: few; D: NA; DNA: TGTGCCAGCTTTAGCGGCCTTGGAAACACCATATATTTT; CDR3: CASFSGLGNTIYF
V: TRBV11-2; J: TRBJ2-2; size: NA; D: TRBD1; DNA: TGTGCCAGCAGCTTGACAGGGTCGACCACCGGGGAGCTGTTTTTT; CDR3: CASSLTGSTTGELFF
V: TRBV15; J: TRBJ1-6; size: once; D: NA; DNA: TGTGCCACCAGCAGAAGGAGTTTGATGGCCTATAATTCACCCCTCCACTTT; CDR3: CATSRRSLMAYNSPLHF
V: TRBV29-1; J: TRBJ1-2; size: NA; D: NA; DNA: TGCAGCGTTGAGTCGTCAGAACTTAACTATGGCTACACCTTC; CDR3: CSVESSELNYGYTF
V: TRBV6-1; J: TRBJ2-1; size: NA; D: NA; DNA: TGTGCCAGCAGTGAAGTATCAATGGGAAGTTCGCAGTTCTTC; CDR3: CASSEVSMGSSQFF
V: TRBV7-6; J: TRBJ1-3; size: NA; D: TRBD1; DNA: TGTGCCAGCAGCCAATGGGACAGGGCGTCTGGAAACACCATATATTTT; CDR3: CASSQWDRASGNTIYF
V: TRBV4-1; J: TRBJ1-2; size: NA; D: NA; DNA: TGCGCCAGCAGCCGGACCGACTATGGCTACACCTTC; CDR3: CASSRTDYGYTF
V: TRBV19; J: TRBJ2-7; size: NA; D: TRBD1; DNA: TGTGCCAGTAGTATCTCCCCGGGACAGACTTACGAGCAGTACTTC; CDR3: CASSISPGQTYEQYF
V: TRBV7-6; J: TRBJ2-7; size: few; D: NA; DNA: TGTGCCAGCAGTGTTTCAGTCGGGAATTACGAGCAGTACTTC; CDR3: CASSVSVGNYEQYF
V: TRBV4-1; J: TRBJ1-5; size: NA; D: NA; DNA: TGCGCCAGCAGCCAAGATGTGGGGCACAGCTATAGCAATCAGCCCCAGCATTTT; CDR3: CASSQDVGHSYSNQPQHF
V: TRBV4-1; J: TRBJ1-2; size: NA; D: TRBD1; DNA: TGCGCCAGCAGCCAAGGAGAGGGGGCAGATAACTATGGCTACACCTTC; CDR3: CASSQGEGADNYGYTF
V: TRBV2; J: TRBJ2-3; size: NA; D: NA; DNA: TGTGCCAGCAGTGAAATAGGACGCACAGATACGCAGTATTTT; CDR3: CASSEIGRTDTQYF
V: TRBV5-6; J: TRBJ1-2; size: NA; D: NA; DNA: TGTGCCAGCAGCTTGAACAGGGTCGGTGGCTACACCTTC; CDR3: CASSLNRVGGYTF
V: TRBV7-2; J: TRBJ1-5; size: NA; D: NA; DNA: TGTGCCAGCAGCCCCGACCTCGCGAGCAATCAGCCCCAGCATTTT; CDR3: CASSPDLASNQPQHF
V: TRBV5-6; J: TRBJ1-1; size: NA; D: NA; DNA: TGTGCCAGCACCCCCTACACGGGAAACACTGAAGCTTTCTTT; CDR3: CASTPYTGNTEAFF
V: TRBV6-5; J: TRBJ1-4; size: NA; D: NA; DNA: TGTGCCAGCAGTTATCGGTATAATGAAAAACTGTTTTTT; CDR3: CASSYRYNEKLFF
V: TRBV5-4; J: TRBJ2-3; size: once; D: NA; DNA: TGTGCCAGCAGCTCGCCGGGCGACGGCGATACGCAGTATTTT; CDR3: CASSSPGDGDTQYF
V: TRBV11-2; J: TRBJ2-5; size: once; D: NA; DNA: TGTGCCAGCAGCTTAGGGGTTTTAGAGACCCAGTACTTC; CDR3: CASSLGVLETQYF
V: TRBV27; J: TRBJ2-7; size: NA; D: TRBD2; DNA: TGTGCCAGCAGTTTAAAGGCCCCACTAGCGGGCAATACTCGGATCGAGCAGTACTTC; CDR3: CASSLKAPLAGNTRIEQYF
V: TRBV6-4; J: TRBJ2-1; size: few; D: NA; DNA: TGTGCCAGCAGTGACTACCTAGGGAATGAGCAGTTCTTC; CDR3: CASSDYLGNEQFF
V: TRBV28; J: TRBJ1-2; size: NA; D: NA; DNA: TGTGCCAGCAGTTCCTTTCTAAAAGGGACACTACGGGGCTACACCTTC; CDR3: CASSSFLKGTLRGYTF
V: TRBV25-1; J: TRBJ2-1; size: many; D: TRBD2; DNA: TGTGCCAGCAGTGACGCCACTAGCGGGAGACTCAATGAGCAGTTCTTC; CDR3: CASSDATSGRLNEQFF
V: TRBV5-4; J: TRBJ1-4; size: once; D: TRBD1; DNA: TGTGCCAGCAGCAGGGACAGGGGAATTAATGAAAAACTGTTTTTT; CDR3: CASSRDRGINEKLFF
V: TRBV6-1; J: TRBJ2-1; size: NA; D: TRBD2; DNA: TGTGCCAGCAGTGGACGGACTAGTTTGAAGAATGAGCAGTTCTTC; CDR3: CASSGRTSLKNEQFF
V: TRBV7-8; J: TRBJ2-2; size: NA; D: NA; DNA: TGTGCCAGCAAATGGACGGGGGCGGGAGTCCCCGGGGAGCTGTTTTTT; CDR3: CASKWTGAGVPGELFF
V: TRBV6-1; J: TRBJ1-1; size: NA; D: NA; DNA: TGTGCCAGCAGAAAGACAGAGAACACTGAAGCTTTCTTT; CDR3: CASRKTENTEAFF
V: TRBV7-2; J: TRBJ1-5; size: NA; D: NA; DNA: TGTGCCAGCAGCTCTAATGCACTGTTTAGCAATCAGCCCCAGCATTTT; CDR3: CASSSNALFSNQPQHF
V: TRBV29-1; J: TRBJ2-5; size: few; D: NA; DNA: TGCAGCGTTGCAAGTAGCGGCCAAGAGACCCAGTACTTC; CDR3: CSVASSGQETQYF
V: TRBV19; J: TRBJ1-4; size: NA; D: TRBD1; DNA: TGTGCCAGTGATCGTCCCTCAGGGGGACGGAAACTGTTTTTT; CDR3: CASDRPSGGRKLFF
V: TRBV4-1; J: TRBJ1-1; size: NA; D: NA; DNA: TGCGCCAGCCGGTTACAGACAAACACTGAAGCTTTCTTT; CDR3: CASRLQTNTEAFF
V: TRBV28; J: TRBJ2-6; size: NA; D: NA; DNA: TGTGCCAGCAGCACCCCCCCCCTCGGTGGGGCCAACGTCCTGACTTTC; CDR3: CASSTPPLGGANVLTF
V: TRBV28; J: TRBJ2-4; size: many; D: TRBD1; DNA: TGTGCCAGTCATCGACAGGGAAACATTCAGTACTTC; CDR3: CASHRQGNIQYF
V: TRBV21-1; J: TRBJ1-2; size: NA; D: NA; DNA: TGTGCCAGCAGCATCAAAGCCGCCCACCAGGGTTACTATGGCTACACCTTC; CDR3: CASSIKAAHQGYYGYTF
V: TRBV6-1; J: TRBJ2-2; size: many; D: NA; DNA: TGTGCCGGTACAGGAGGGGGGGAGACCGGGGAGCTGTTTTTT; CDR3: CAGTGGGETGELFF
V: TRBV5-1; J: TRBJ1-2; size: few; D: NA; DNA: TGCGCCAGCAGCTTGGAGACTAACTACGATACTAAGGGCTACACCTTC; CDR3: CASSLETNYDTKGYTF
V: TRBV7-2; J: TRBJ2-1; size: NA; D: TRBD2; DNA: TGTGCCAGCAGCTCGGGGGGGATTTCCTACAATGAGCAGTTCTTC; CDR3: CASSSGGISYNEQFF
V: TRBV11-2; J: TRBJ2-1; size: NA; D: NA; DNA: TGTGCCAGCAGCTTAGGGTCTTACAATGAGCAGTTCTTC; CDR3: CASSLGSYNEQFF
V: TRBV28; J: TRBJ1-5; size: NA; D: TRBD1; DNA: TGTGCCAGCAGTGTGTCCGGGACAGGGGCGCAATTTCGCAATCAGCCCCAGCATTTT; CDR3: CASSVSGTGAQFRNQPQHF
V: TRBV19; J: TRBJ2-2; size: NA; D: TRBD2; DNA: TGTGCCAGTAGTCACGGACTAGCGGGAGGGTCCGGGGAGCTGTTTTTT; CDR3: CASSHGLAGGSGELFF
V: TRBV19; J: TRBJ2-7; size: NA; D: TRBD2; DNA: TGTGCCAGTACCCAGACTAGCGGGTATTCCTACGAGCAGTACTTC; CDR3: CASTQTSGYSYEQYF
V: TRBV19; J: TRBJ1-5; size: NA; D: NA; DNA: TGTGCCAGTAGTTTATTACTGGGTCAGCCCCAGCATTTT; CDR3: CASSLLLGQPQHF
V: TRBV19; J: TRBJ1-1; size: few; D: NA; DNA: TGTGCCAGTAGTATAAATGGGGGCACTGAAGCTTTCTTT; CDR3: CASSINGGTEAFF
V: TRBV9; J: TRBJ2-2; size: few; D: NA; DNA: TGTGCCAGCAGCGTAGACCCTTTCACCGGGGAGCTGTTTTTT; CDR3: CASSVDPFTGELFF